The present T cell receptor beta chain was sequenced within a study of regulatory T cells in long-lasting Graves disease. On this clonotype itself: The antigen is undetermined.

Construction of TCR beta libraries relied on iRepertoire HTBI primers and on Arm-PCR targeting CDR3 regions. How the authors handled the data: Across the samples, identification revealed 55 to 80 TRBV and around 13 TRBJ segments. MiXCR was run by TCRdb on the multiplex PCR reads, yielding one entry per CDR3 protein. The V and J calls here are based on TCRdb, not the publication. The sample yields around 250,000 distinct CDR3 sequences, 18% seen once. Specified time point: newly diagnosed GD, antithyroid drugs for less than 3 months. RNA extracted from PBMCs served as the sequencing template. Study-level points and caveats: Researchers examined only peripheral blood and not thyroid tissue. Persistent cases favored TRBV28, TRBJ1-2 and TRBJ2-5.

CDR1 is MNHNS, CDR2 SASEGT, per germline. This CDR3 spans 14 amino acids. V lost 6 bases, J lost 4 bases, and 8 bases stayed unmatched. Source: peripheral blood mononuclear cells (PBMCs), taken at new diagnosis, from a patient treated with antithyroid drugs. This sequence was found in a female donor with Graves disease. This chain joins TRBV6-1 and TRBJ1-2; 7 bases agree with TRBD1. This CDR3 is CASRRGQPPYGYTF. The DNA for the CDR3 is TGTGCCAGCAGGAGGGGACAGCCGCCCTATGGCTACACCTTC.